This record looks at one T cell receptor (beta chain) sequence and its context. Germline CDR1 LNHDA, CDR2 SQIVND (reference sequence). Trimming left V 2 bases short and J 4 bases short, with 6 bases between. The length of the CDR3 is 13 residues. Study processing details: Reference gene primer amplification gave estimated nucleated cell counts. The table came from immunoSEQ multiplex PCR; TCRdb's copy has only in-frame clones and leaves some out. V and J calls and clone size are those listed in that table; D and trimming were worked out from the DNA. The sample consists of around 20,000 clones, approximately 90% of them appearing once. The data stem from a study of blood T cell repertoires in COVID-19. In the study overall: The United States, Italy and Spain were the sources of the acute and convalescent COVID-19 samples. T cells, B-cell-depleted T cells, or PBMCs provided the cDNA or gDNA that served as material.

The clonotype comes from a human donor with active COVID-19. The donor label of this sample is uncertain. Material for sequencing was peripheral blood. V usage is TRBV19 and J usage is TRBJ1-5, with no clear D. CDR3 nucleotide sequence: TGTGCCAGTAGTATACCGGGGAATCAGCCCCAGCATTTT. It yields the protein CASSIPGNQPQHF.